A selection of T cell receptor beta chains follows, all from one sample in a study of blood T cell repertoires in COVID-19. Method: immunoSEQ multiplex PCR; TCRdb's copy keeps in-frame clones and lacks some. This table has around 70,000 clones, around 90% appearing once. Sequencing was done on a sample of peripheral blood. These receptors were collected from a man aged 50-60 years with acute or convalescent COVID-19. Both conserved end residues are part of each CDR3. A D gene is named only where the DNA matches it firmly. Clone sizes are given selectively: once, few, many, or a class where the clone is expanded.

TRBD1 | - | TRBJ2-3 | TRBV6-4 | CASSTGDAIGDTQYF | TGTGCCAGCAGTACAGGGGATGCTATCGGGGATACGCAGTATTTT
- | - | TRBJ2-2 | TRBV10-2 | CASSGLLGGELFF | TGCGCCAGCTCTGGACTCTTGGGCGGGGAGCTGTTTTTT
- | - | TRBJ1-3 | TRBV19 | CASSNFFSRSGNTIYF | TGTGCCAGTAGTAACTTTTTTTCGAGGTCTGGAAACACCATATATTTT
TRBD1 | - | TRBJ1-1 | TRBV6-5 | CASSYAGGDEAFF | TGTGCCAGCAGTTACGCAGGGGGCGACGAAGCTTTCTTT
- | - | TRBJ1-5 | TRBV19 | CASSKAANQPQHF | TGTGCCAGTAGTAAGGCGGCAAATCAGCCCCAGCATTTT
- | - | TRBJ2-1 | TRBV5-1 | CASSRESGYFSYNEQFF | TGCGCCAGCAGCCGAGAAAGCGGCTATTTTTCCTACAATGAGCAGTTCTTC
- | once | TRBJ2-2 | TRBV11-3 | CASRNQATAGELFF | TGTGCCAGCAGGAACCAGGCTACCGCCGGGGAGCTGTTTTTT
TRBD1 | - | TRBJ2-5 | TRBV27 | CASSLGQQGRRETQYF | TGTGCCAGCAGTTTAGGCCAACAGGGGCGGAGGGAGACCCAGTACTTC
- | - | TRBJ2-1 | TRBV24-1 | CATSDPWMPPRKFF | TGTGCCACCAGTGATCCTTGGATGCCTCCTAGGAAGTTCTTC
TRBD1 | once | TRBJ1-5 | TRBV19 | CASRDRGPKGNQPQHF | TGTGCCAGCCGGGACAGGGGGCCAAAGGGCAATCAGCCCCAGCATTTT
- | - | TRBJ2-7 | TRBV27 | CASSFQGTYEQYF | TGTGCCAGCAGTTTTCAGGGTACCTACGAGCAGTACTTC
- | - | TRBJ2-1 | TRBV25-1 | CASSEWQGPNEQFF | TGTGCCAGCAGTGAATGGCAGGGTCCCAATGAGCAGTTCTTC
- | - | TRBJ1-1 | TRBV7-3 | CASSFTGIGAEAFF | TGTGCCAGCAGCTTTACAGGGATTGGAGCTGAAGCTTTCTTT
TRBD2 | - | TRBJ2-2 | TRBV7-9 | CASTPGLAGGQYTGELFF | TGTGCCAGCACTCCGGGACTAGCGGGAGGACAATACACCGGGGAGCTGTTTTTT
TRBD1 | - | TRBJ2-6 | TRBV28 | CASRAGTGSFGANVLTF | TGTGCCAGCAGAGCCGGGACAGGGAGCTTTGGGGCCAACGTCCTGACTTTC
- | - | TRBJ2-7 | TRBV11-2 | CASSIRGSSYEQYF | TGTGCCAGCAGCATCAGGGGAAGCTCCTACGAGCAGTACTTC
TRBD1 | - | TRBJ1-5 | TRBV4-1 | CASSQDSRGLVQPQHF | TGCGCCAGCAGCCAAGATTCAAGGGGGCTTGTTCAGCCCCAGCATTTT
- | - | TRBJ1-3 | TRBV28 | CASSFGWQGNTIYF | TGTGCCAGCAGTTTTGGTTGGCAGGGAAACACCATATATTTT
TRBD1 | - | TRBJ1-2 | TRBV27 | CASSLKGGGYGYTF | TGTGCCAGCAGTTTAAAAGGGGGCGGCTATGGCTACACCTTC
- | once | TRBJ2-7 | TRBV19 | CATSLSSGLYEQYF | TGTGCCACAAGCCTTAGTAGCGGACTATACGAGCAGTACTTC
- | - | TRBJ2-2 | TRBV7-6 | CASSLGAGENTGELFF | TGTGCCAGCAGCTTAGGTGCAGGGGAAAACACCGGGGAGCTGTTTTTT
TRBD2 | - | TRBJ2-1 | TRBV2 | CASNTGTSDEQFF | TGTGCCAGCAATACCGGGACTAGCGATGAGCAGTTCTTC
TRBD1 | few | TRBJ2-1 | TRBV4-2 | CASSSQGKDEQFF | TGTGCCAGCAGCTCACAGGGGAAGGATGAGCAGTTCTTC
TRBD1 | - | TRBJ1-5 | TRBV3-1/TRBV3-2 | CASSQEGWTGGQPQHF | TGTGCCAGCAGCCAAGAAGGTTGGACAGGGGGACAGCCCCAGCATTTT
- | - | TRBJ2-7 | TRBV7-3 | CASSLAPETRLQYF | TGTGCCAGCAGCTTAGCGCCGGAGACTAGACTGCAGTACTTC
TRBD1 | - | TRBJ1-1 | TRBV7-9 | CASSPLDRGLTEAFF | TGTGCCAGCAGCCCCCTGGACAGGGGGCTTACTGAAGCTTTCTTT
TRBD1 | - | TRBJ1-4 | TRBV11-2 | CASRRPGQGEEKLFF | TGTGCCAGCAGGAGGCCGGGACAGGGGGAGGAAAAACTGTTTTTT
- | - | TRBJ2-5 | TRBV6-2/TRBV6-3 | CASSYRTGTGRETQYF | TGTGCCAGCAGTTACCGGACTGGAACAGGGCGAGAGACCCAGTACTTC
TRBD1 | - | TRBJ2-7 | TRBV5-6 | CASSWGQGGYEQYF | TGTGCCAGCAGCTGGGGACAGGGTGGGTACGAGCAGTACTTC
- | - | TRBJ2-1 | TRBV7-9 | CASSPPSFGGFAANEQFF | TGTGCCAGCAGCCCACCCAGTTTCGGAGGATTTGCGGCCAACGAGCAGTTCTTC
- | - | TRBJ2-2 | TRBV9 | CASSVDPTTGTTNTGELFF | TGTGCCAGCAGCGTAGACCCCACCACCGGGACAACGAACACCGGGGAGCTGTTTTTT
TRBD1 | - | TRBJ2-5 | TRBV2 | CASSGQGAGETQYF | TGTGCCAGCAGTGGACAGGGGGCCGGAGAGACCCAGTACTTC
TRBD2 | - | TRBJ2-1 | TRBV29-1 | CSVLYAGGVHEQFF | TGCAGCGTTTTGTATGCGGGAGGGGTCCATGAGCAGTTCTTC
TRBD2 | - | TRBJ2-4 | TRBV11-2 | CASRQRGGEAKNIQYF | TGTGCCAGCAGGCAGAGGGGAGGGGAAGCCAAAAACATTCAGTACTTC
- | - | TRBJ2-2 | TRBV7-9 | CASSLGLYTGELFF | TGTGCCAGCAGCTTGGGACTTTACACCGGGGAGCTGTTTTTT
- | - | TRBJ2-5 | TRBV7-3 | CASSLSGRGTQYF | TGTGCCAGCAGCTTATCCGGGAGAGGGACCCAGTACTTC
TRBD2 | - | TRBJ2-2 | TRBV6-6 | CASSPPGLAGGRSAGELFF | TGTGCCAGCAGTCCACCGGGACTAGCGGGGGGGAGGTCCGCCGGGGAGCTGTTTTTT
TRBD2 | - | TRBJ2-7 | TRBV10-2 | CASSGFLAGANYEQYF | TGCGCCAGCAGTGGGTTTCTAGCGGGAGCCAACTACGAGCAGTACTTC
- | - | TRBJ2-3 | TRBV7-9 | CASSHPIQGTDTQYF | TGTGCCAGCAGCCACCCAATACAAGGCACAGATACGCAGTATTTT
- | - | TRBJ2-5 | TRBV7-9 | CASSSPQKQETQYF | TGTGCCAGCAGTTCCCCCCAGAAACAAGAGACCCAGTACTTC
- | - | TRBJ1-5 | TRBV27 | CASSLGQSNQPQHF | TGTGCCAGCAGTCTTGGACAGAGCAATCAGCCCCAGCATTTT
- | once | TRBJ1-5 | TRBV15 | CATSRVTGYSNQPQHF | TGTGCCACCAGCAGAGTAACAGGCTATAGCAATCAGCCCCAGCATTTT
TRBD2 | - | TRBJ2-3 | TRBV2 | CASTGVAGGPRTDTQYF | TGTGCCAGCACAGGGGTGGCGGGAGGGCCGAGGACAGATACGCAGTATTTT
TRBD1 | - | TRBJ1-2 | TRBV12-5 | CATLNSGQVLF | TGTGCTACCCTGAACTCGGGACAGGTCCTTTTC
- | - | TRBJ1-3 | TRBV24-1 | CATSDSNGHGNTIYF | TGTGCCACCAGTGATTCCAACGGACATGGAAACACCATATATTTT
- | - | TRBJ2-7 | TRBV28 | CASSFGGQTSYEQYF | TGTGCCAGCAGTTTCGGTGGACAAACCTCCTACGAGCAGTACTTC
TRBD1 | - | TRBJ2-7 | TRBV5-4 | CASSFRGTGGTYEQYF | TGTGCCAGCAGCTTCCGGGGGACAGGTGGAACCTACGAGCAGTACTTC
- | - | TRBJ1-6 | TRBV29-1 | CSVMTGADSPLHF | TGCAGCGTCATGACAGGTGCAGATTCACCCCTCCACTTT
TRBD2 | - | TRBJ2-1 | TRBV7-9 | CASSRSGGVYNEQFF | TGTGCCAGCAGCCGGAGCGGGGGGGTTTACAATGAGCAGTTCTTC
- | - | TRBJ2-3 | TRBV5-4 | CASTLAGATDTQYF | TGTGCCAGCACCCTTGCGGGGGCCACAGATACGCAGTATTTT
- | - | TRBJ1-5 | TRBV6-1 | CASSEALRNQPQHF | TGTGCCAGCAGTGAAGCGCTTCGGAATCAGCCCCAGCATTTT